What follows describes a single T cell receptor beta chain. The antigen it recognizes is unknown. No qualities accompany the bases; no much larger clone lies one base away. These data belong to a study of Graves' ophthalmopathy and Graves' hyperthyroidism (dated 2018 in TCRdb). Broadly, across the study: Peripheral blood was collected before any treatment was given, at the time of initial diagnosis. Following sample collection, hyperthyroidism patients were given methimazole at a starting dose of 30 mg daily, and ophthalmopathy patients were given high-dose intravenous methylprednisolone. The study used signatures of the TCR beta repertoire to tell Graves' ophthalmopathy apart from Graves' hyperthyroidism and to predict which patients would progress to ophthalmopathy. In five or six hyperthyroidism patients, T-cell repertoires of thyroid tissue and blood were compared. In total, approximately 130 blood samples were TCR-sequenced: 40 to 45 ophthalmopathy, roughly 77 hyperthyroidism and some 17 hyperthyroidism-to-ophthalmopathy patients. An independent validation cohort comprised 18 hyperthyroidism patients and roughly 15 patients who later progressed from hyperthyroidism to ophthalmopathy. To explore V-J signatures distinguishing ophthalmopathy from hyperthyroidism, a discovery set of 100 patients (around 44 ophthalmopathy, around 55 stable hyperthyroidism) was enrolled. Paper-wide results and their limitations: In cross-validation, the 13-signature model distinguished ophthalmopathy from stable hyperthyroidism with approximately 90% sensitivity and approximately 81% specificity, while in the test set the corresponding values were roughly 80% and 75%. Most expanded thyroid clonotypes with frequency above 0.001 were also detected in blood, suggesting blood repertoires may reflect the thyroid immune response. No statistical method was used to set the sample size in advance, and the investigators knew which group each participant was assigned to. In validation, the model predicted ophthalmopathy progression with about 70% sensitivity and roughly 78% specificity; 12 predicted patients were CT-confirmed with GO in a median of around 6 months.

For repertoire sequencing, the TCR beta CDR3 regions were amplified from RNA transcripts. The first round of RT-PCR was done with HTBI primers and the Qiagen OneStep RT-PCR kit, and was followed by a second round of multiplex PCR, then size selection and purification. Libraries were sequenced paired-end with 100 bp reads on an Illumina HiSeq2000. The authors' analysis ran thus. SOAPnuke was used for read processing, and reads with adapters, uncalled bases, a mean Phred below 15, or no exact constant-primer or identifier match were discarded. High-quality paired reads were merged with COPE v1.2.5. Each unique nucleotide sequence was defined as a clonotype, and clonotypes were aligned to IMGT TRB V, D and J references with MiTCR v1.1. The analysis was limited to V-J combinations with a frequency above 0.0001, which together covered roughly 99% of the repertoires. For each V-J combination, a TCR clonal expansion and chaos score was defined as F50 clonal expansion divided by the chaos observed in the TCRdist matrix. Welch's t-statistics and random forest were used to reduce features to about a dozen V-J combinations, which were fed into a naive Bayes classifier. Thyroid-blood repertoire similarity was quantified with the Morisita-Horn index. TCRdb applied fastp at Q25 and MiXCR to the public reads, then kept only in-frame beta chains. Rows with one shared CDR3 protein collapse into an entry with the most common genes and DNA. In this record, the V and J calls reflect TCRdb's handling and not the investigators' own analysis. The table for this sample lists 200,000 to 300,000 distinct CDR3 sequences; around 45% of them were counted only once. Around half of the sample is taken by the ten largest.

Patients with ophthalmopathy had moderately to severely active disease, with a Clinical Activity Score of 3 or more, a NOSPECS grade of 4 or more, and a disease duration of less than 3 months. Patients were excluded if they had other autoimmune diseases, uncontrolled infections, pregnancy or lactation. Clinical symptoms, serum thyroxine, TRAb, thyroid ultrasound and orbital computed tomography were used for diagnosis. Ficoll-Paque density gradient centrifugation was used to isolate PBMCs from approximately 10 ml of fresh peripheral blood. Total RNA was extracted with Trizol reagent and quality-checked on an Agilent 2100 Bioanalyzer. CDR1 and CDR2 are drawn from the germline V gene (reference sequence): SEHNR, FQNEAQ. The CDR3 runs 16 residues from the cysteine to the phenylalanine. Left in the record is the CDR3 DNA by itself, 48 bases read in frame from the first base. V is pared back by 5 bases and J by 1 base, with 17 bases lying between the germline termini.

The source of this sequence is an adult man with Graves' ophthalmopathy. Sequenced input: peripheral blood. The chain is assembled from TRBV7-9 and TRBJ1-1; confidence is insufficient to name the D gene. The DNA reads TGTGCCAGCAGCCCACGGGGTAGCTACCCGAACACTGAAGCTTTCTTT. Its coded protein is CASSPRGSYPNTEAFF.